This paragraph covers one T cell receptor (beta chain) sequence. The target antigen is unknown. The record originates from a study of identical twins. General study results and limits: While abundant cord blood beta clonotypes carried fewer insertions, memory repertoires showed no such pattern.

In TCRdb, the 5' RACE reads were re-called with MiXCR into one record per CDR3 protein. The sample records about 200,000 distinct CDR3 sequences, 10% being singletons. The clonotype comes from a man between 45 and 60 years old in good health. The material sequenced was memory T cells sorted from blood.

DNA for the CDR3: TGTGCCAGCAGCTCCCAAGCGGGTTCCGGCACAGATACGCAGTATTTT. Translating gives CASSSQAGSGTDTQYF. J is TRBJ2-3 and V is TRBV7-2, with TRBD2 as a possible D gene (6 bases). Deletions cut 4 bases from V and 1 base from J, with 15 bases between. Germline CDR1 reads SGHTA; CDR2 reads FQGNSA. The CDR3 contains 16 residues.